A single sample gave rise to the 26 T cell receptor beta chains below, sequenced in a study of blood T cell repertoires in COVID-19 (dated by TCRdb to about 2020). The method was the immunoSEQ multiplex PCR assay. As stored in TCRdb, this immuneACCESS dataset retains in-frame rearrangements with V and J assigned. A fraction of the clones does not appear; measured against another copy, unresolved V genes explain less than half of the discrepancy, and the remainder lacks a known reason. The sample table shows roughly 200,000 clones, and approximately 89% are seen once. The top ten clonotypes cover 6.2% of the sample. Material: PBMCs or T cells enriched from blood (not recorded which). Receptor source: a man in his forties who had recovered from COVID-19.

The CDR3 DNA sequence: TGCGCCAGCAGCCCAGGGCCGTCTAATGAAAAACTGTTTTTT. Amino acids: CASSPGPSNEKLFF. The chain employs TRBV5-1 and TRBJ1-4, with D possibly matching TRBD1 (5 bases). The germline V gene has CDR1 SGHRS and CDR2 YFSETQ. The CDR3 is made up of 14 amino acids. The V gene lost 4 bases and the J gene lost 3 bases, with 10 bases spanning the gap. The full variable domain, its missing parts supplied by reference TRBV5-1 and TRBJ1-4, is KAGVTQTPRYLIKTRGQQVTLSCSPISGHRSVSWYQQTPGQGLQFLFEYFSETQRNKGNFPGRFSGRQFSNSRSEMNVSTLELGDSALYLCASSPGPSNEKLFFGSGTQLSVL.

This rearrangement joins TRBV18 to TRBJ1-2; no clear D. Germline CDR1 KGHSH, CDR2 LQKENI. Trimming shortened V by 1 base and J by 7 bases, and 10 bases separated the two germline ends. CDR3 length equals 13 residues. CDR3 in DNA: TGTGCCAGCTCACCACGAGCGGAACTTGGCTACACCTTC. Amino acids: CASSPRAELGYTF.

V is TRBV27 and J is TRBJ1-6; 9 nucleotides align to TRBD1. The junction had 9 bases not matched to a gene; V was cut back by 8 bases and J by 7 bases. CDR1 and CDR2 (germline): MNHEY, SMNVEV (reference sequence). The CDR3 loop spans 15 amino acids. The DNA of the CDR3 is TGTGCCAGCTATACGGACAGGGGTCGCAATTCACCCCTCCACTTT. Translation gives CASYTDRGRNSPLHF.

CDR3 loop: CASSITDTQYF. The CDR3 DNA reads as TGCGCCAGCAGCATTACAGATACGCAGTATTTT. The gene calls are TRBV10-2 and TRBJ2-3; D not resolved. Germline loops: CDR1 WSHSY, CDR2 SAAADI. The germline V and J ends were trimmed by 6 bases and 3 bases, with 4 bases remaining between them. The CDR3 contains 11 residues.

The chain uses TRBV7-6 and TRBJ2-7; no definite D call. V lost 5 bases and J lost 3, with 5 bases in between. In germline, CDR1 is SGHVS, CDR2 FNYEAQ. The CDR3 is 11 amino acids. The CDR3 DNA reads TGTGCCAGCAGCCTCAGCTACGAGCAGTACTTC. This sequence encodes CASSLSYEQYF.

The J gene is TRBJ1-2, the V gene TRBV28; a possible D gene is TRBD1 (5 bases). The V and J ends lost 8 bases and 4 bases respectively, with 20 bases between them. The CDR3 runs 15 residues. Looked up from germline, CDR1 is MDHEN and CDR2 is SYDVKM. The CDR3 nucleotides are TGTGCCAGCCGGGCGGAGGGACTCTACCTCTATGGCTACACCTTC. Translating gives CASRAEGLYLYGYTF.

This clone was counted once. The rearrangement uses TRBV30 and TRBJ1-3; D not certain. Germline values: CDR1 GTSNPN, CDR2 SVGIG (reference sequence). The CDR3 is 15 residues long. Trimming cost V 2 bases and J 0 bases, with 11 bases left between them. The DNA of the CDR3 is TGTGCCTGGAGTACCCACAGCCTCTCTGGAAACACCATATATTTT. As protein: CAWSTHSLSGNTIYF.

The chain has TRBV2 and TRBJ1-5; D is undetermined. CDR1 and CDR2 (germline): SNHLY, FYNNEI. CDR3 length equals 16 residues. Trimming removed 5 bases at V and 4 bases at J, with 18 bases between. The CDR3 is CASSPSPGISNQPQHF. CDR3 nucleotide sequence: TGTGCCAGCAGTCCTTCCCCCGGGATCTCGAATCAGCCCCAGCATTTT.

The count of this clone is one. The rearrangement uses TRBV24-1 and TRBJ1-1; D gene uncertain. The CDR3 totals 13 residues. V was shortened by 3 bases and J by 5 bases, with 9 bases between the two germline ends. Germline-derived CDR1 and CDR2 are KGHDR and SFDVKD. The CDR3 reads CATSDPPGTEAFF. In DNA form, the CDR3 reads TGTGCCACCAGTGATCCCCCGGGGACTGAAGCTTTCTTT.

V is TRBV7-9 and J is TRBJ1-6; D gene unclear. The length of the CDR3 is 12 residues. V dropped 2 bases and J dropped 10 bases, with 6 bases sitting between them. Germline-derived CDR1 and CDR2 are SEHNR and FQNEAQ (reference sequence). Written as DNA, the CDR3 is TGTGCCAGCAGCTTACCAGGCTCACCCCTCCACTTT. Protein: CASSLPGSPLHF.

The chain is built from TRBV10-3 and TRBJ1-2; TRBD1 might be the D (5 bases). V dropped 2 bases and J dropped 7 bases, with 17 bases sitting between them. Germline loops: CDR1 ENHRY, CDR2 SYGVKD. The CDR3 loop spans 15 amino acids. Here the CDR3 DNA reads TGTGCCATCAGTGAGGAACAGGCTAAGCTAGGTGGCTACACCTTC. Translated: CAISEEQAKLGGYTF.

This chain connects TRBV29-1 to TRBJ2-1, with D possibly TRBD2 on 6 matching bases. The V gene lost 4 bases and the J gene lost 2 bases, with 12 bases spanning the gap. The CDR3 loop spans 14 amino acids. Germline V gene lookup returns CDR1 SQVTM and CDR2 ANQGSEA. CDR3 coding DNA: TGCAGCGTTGTGTGGGGGAGGCCCTACAATGAGCAGTTCTTC. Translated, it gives CSVVWGRPYNEQFF.

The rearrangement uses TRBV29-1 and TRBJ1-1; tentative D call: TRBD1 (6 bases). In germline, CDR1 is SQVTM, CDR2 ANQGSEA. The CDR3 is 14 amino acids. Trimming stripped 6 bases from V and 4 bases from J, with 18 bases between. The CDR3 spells CSVSGGGESTEAFF. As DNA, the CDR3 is TGCAGCGTATCCGGGGGGGGCGAATCCACTGAAGCTTTCTTT.

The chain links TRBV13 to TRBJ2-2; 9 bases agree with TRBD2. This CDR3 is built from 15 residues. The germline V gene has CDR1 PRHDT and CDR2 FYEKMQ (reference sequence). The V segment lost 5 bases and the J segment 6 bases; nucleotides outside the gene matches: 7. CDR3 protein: CASSAGLAYSGELFF. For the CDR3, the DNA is TGTGCCAGCAGCGCGGGACTAGCATATTCCGGGGAGCTGTTTTTT.

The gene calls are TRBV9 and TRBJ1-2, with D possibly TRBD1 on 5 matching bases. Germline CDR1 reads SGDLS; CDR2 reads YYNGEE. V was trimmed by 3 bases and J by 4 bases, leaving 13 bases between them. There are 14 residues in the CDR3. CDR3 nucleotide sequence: TGTGCCAGCAGCGCCCTGGGGGGTTCCTATGGCTACACCTTC. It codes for CASSALGGSYGYTF.

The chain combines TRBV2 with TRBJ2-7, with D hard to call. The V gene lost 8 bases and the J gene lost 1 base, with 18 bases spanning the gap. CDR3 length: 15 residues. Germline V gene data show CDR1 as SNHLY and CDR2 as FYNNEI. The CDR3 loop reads CASEDRPTTSYEQYF. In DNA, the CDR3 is TGTGCCAGCGAAGACCGGCCGACAACGTCCTACGAGCAGTACTTC.

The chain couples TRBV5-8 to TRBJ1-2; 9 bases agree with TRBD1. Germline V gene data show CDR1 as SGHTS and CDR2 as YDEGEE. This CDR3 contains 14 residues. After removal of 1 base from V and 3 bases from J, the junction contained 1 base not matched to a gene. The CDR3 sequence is CASSLWTGDYGYTF. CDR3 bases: TGTGCCAGCAGCTTGTGGACAGGGGACTATGGCTACACCTTC.

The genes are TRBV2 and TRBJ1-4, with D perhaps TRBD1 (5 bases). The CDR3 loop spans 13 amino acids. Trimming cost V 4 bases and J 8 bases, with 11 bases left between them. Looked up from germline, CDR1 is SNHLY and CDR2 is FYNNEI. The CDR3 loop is CASSAGQEEKLFF. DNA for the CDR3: TGTGCCAGCAGTGCAGGGCAGGAGGAAAAACTGTTTTTT.

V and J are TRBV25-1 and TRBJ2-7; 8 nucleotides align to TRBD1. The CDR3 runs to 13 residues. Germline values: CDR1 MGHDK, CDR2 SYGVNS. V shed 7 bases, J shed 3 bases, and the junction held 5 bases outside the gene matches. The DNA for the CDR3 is TGTGCCAGCACCGGACAGGGCAACTACGAGCAGTACTTC. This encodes CASTGQGNYEQYF.

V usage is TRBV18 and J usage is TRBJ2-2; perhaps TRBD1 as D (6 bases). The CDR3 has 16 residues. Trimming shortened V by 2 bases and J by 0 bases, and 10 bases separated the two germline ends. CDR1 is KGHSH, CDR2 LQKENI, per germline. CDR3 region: CASSPSGASNTGELFF. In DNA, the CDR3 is TGTGCCAGCTCACCATCAGGGGCTTCGAACACCGGGGAGCTGTTTTTT.

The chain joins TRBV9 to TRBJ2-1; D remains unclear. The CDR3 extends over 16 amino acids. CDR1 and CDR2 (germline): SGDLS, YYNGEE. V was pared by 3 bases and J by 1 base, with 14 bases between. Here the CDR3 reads CASSAHLNLSYNEQFF. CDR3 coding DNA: TGTGCCAGCAGCGCCCACTTGAATTTATCCTACAATGAGCAGTTCTTC.

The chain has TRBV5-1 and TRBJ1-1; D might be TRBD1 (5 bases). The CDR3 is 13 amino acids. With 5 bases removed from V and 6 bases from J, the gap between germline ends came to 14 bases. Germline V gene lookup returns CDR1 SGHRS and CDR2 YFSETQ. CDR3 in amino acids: CASRILGEAEAFF. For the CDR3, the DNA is TGCGCCAGCAGGATTCTAGGGGAGGCTGAAGCTTTCTTT.

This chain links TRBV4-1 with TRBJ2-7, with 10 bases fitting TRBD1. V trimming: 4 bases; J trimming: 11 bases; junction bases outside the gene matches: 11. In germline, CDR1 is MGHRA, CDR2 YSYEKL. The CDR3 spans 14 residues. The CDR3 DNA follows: TGCGCCAGCAGCCCGATTTTAAAGGACAGGGGGAAGTACTTC. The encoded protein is CASSPILKDRGKYF.

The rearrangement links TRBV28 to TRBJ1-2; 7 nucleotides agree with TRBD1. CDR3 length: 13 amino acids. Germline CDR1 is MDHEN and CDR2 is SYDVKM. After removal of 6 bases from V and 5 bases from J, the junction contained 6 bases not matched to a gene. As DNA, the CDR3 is TGTGCCAGCAGAGGGGACAGAGGTTATGGCTACACCTTC. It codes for CASRGDRGYGYTF.

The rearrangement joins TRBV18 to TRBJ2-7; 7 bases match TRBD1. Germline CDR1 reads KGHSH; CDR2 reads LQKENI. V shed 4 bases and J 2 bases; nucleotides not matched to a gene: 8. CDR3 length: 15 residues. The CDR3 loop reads CASSLSDRETYEQYF. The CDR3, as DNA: TGTGCCAGCTCACTCTCCGACAGGGAGACCTACGAGCAGTACTTC.

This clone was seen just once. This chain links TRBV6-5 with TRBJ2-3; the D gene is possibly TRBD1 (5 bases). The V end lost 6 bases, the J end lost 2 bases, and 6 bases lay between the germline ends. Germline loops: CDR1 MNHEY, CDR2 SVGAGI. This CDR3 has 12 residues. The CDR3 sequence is CASSRVTDTQYF. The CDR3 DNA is TGTGCCAGCAGCAGGGTCACAGATACGCAGTATTTT.